This TCR beta chain was identified in a study of shared clonotypes between healthy human individuals. As for this clone: Its antigen is not known.

The V gene's germline CDR1 is MNHEY and CDR2 SMNVEV (reference sequence). Trimming took 6 bases from V and 9 from J, leaving 24 bases between them. The CDR3 loop spans 16 amino acids. Study results and caveats: Limited genetic and exposure-history diversity came from having few donors.

Clones were sequenced by immunoSEQ multiplex PCR, and TCRdb holds only the in-frame ones, with some missing. The sample yields some 1.1 million clones, about 72% seen once. The sample taken for sequencing was memory CD4+ T cells from PBMCs. Subset in this sample: CD45RA-negative fraction. This chain links TRBV27 with TRBJ2-1; D gene ambiguous. The TCR sequence derives from a man aged 18 to 35 in good health. Some clones in this sample may be carry-over from other donors' samples. Written as DNA, the CDR3 is TGTGCCAGCAGCACTACCTTCGGCGTGCTCGCTGGTGAGCAGTTCTTC. It translates to CASSTTFGVLAGEQFF.